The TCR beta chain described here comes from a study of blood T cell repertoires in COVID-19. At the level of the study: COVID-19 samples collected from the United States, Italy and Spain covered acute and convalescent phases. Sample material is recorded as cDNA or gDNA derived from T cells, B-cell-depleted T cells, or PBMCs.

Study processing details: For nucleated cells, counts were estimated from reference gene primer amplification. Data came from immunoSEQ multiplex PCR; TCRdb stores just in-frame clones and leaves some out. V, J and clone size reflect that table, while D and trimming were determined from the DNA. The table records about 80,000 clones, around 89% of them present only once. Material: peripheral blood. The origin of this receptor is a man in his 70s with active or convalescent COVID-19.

The CDR3, as DNA: TGTGCCACCAGCAAGCCGACTAATCAGCCCCAGCATTTT. Translated: CATSKPTNQPQHF. V and J are TRBV15 and TRBJ1-5; D remains unclear. In germline, CDR1 is LNHNV, CDR2 YYDKDF (reference sequence). This CDR3 spans 13 amino acids. V lost 4 bases and J lost 4, with 8 bases in between.